The clone carrying this T cell receptor beta chain showed up just a few times. The target antigen is unknown. The CDR3 is made up of 15 amino acids. V was clipped by 2 bases and J by 4 bases, with 14 bases between them. The data were obtained in a study of blood T cells in healthy people across ages. Study outcomes and limitations: The study found TCR beta diversity correlated strongly with naive T cell percentage.

Primed by a sample-barcoded 5' primer and a J-beta primer mix, a second PCR proceeded for about 7 to 11 cycles. A template-switch adaptor that had 12 random nucleotides put a tag on each cDNA molecule. TCRdb re-analysed the 5' RACE reads in MiXCR, keeping a single row per CDR3 protein. The sample lists 1.5 million to 1.8 million distinct CDR3 sequences, approximately 42% occurring once. Russia was home to the donors, healthy Caucasian individuals aged 6 to 90. This chain uses TRBV12-3 or TRBV12-4 with TRBJ1-1, with D tentatively TRBD1 (6 bases). The specimen was blood. The receptor comes from a woman under 30 in good health. The CDR3 here is CASSLRRGSRTEAFF. In DNA form, the CDR3 reads TGTGCCAGCAGTTTACGCAGGGGTTCTCGCACTGAAGCTTTCTTT.